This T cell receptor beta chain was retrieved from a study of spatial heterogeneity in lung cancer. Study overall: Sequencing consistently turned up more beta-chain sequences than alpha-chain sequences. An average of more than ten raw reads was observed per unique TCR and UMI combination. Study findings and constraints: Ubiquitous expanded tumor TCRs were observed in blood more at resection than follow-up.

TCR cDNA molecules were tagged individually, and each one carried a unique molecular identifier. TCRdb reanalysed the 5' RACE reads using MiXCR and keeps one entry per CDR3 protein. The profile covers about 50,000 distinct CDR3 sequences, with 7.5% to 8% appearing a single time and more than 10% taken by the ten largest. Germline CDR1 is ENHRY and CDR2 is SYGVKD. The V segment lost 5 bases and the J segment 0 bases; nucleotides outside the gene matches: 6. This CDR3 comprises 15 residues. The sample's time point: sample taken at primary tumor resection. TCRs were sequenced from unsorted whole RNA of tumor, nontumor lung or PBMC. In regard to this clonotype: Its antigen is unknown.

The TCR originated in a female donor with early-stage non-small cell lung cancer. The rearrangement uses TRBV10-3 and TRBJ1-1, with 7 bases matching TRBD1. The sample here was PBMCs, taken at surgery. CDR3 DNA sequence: TGTGCCATCAGTCCGGGACAGCCATTGAACACTGAAGCTTTCTTT. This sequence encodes CAISPGQPLNTEAFF.